The sequence of this TCR beta chain was determined in a study of glioma-infiltrating T cells after dendritic cell vaccination. Produced via immunoSEQ multiplex PCR; TCRdb's table is partial and in-frame only. Seen here are tens of thousands of clones, over 70% observed once, and the top ten hold 2.1%. The sequencing here drew on blood, taken before dendritic cell vaccination. The receptor was derived from a human donor with glioblastoma.

The CDR3 here is CASSSQGRPDTQYF. The CDR3 DNA is TGTGCCAGCAGTTCGCAGGGGCGCCCAGATACGCAGTATTTT. J is TRBJ2-3 and V is TRBV6-5; tentatively, D is TRBD1 (6 bases). The CDR3 is made up of 14 amino acids. Trimming took off 4 bases at V and 4 bases at J, with 12 bases between the two ends. CDR1 and CDR2 from the germline V gene are MNHEY and SVGAGI.